This T cell receptor (beta chain) was obtained from a study of OX40 agonist ivuxolimab in advanced cancers. Overall study: The dose of intravenous ivuxolimab that patients received every 2 weeks ranged from 0.01 to 10 mg/kg. Of the participants, approximately 36% had some prior anti-PD-1, anti-PD-L1 or anti-CTLA-4 therapy, which was allowed. Patients were over 65% male with ages about 23 to 79, mean 60.

Anyone with autoimmune disease history or systemic immunosuppression was excluded. Clones were read by immunoSEQ multiplex PCR, and TCRdb kept only the in-frame ones, dropping some. The sample yields some 7,500 clones, roughly 87% seen once. The sequencing here drew on CD4+ or CD8+ T cells sorted from blood, taken in a trial of the OX40 agonist ivuxolimab. The receptor was derived from an adult with an advanced solid tumor such as melanoma, head and neck, liver or kidney cancer.

The CDR3 DNA follows: TGTGCCAGCAGCTGGAACACTGAAGCTTTCTTT. Encoded protein: CASSWNTEAFF. The chain has TRBV6-5 and TRBJ1-1, with no clear D. V was shortened by 6 bases and J by 1 base, with 3 bases between the two germline ends. From germline, CDR1 is MNHEY and CDR2 SVGAGI. This CDR3 is built from 11 residues.